Sequencing of this T cell receptor (beta chain) was carried out in a study of cytomegalovirus exposure and HLA in healthy donors. CDR1 is SEHNR and CDR2 is FQNEAQ in the germline V gene (reference sequence). The CDR3 runs to 14 residues. General study results and limits: It was around 160 TCR beta chains that were listed as cytomegalovirus-associated. Confirmation was obtained in vitro that a few CMV-associated chains are specific for CMV antigens. Reportedly, diagnosis of cytomegalovirus status by the classifier showed high specificity and sensitivity.

Worth noting for this clone: What it recognizes is unknown. The junction differs from germline at one of its ends, possibly a read error.

The table came from immunoSEQ multiplex PCR; TCRdb's copy has only in-frame clones and leaves some out. The repertoire consists of 300,000 to 400,000 clones, with about nine tenths occurring once and the leading ten covering 0.83%. This chain joins TRBV7-9 and TRBJ2-3, with 9 bases aligning to TRBD2. The sequenced sample was PBMCs. This receptor was obtained from a woman aged 18-35 years in good health and CMV-seronegative. CDR3 sequence: CASSALVSSGGCDF. CDR3 sequence (DNA): TGTGCCAGCAGCGCCTTAGTATCAAGCGGGGGGTGCGATTTT.